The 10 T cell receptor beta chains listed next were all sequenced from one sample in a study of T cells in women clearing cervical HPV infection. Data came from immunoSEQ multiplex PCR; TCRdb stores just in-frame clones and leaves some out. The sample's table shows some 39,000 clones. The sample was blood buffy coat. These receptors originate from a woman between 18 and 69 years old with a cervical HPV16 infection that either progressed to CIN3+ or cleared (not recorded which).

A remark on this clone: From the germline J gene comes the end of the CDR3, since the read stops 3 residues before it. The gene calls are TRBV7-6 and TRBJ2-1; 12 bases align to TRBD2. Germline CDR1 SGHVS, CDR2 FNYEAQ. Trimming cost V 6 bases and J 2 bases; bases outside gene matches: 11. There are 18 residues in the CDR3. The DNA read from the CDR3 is TGTGCCAGCAGTACTAGCGGGGGGCCCCGTCCTACCTACAATGAG. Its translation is CASSTSGGPRPTYNE. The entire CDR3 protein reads CASSTSGGPRPTYNEQFF.

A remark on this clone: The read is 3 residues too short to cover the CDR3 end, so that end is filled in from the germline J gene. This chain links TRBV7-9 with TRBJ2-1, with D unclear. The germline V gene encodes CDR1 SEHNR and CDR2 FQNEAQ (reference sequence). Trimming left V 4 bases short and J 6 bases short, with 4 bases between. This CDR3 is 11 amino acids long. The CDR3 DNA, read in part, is TGTGCCAGCAGCTCATTCAATGAG. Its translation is CASSSFNE. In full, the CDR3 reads CASSSFNEQFF.

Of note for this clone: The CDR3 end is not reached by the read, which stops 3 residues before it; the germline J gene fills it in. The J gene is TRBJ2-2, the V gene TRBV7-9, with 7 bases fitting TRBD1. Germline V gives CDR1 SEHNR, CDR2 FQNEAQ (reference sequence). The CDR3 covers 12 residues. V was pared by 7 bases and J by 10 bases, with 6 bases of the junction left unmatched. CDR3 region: CASTSDREELFF. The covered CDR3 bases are TGTGCCAGCACTTCCGACAGGGAGGAG.

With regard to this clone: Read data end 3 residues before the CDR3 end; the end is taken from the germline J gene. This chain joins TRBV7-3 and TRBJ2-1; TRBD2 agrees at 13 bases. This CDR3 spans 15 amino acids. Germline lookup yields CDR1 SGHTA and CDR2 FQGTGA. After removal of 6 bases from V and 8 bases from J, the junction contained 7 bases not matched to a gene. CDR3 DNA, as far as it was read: TGTGCCAGCAGACCCACTAGCGGGGGGGCCGATGAG. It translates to CASRPTSGGADE. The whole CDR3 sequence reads CASRPTSGGADEQFF. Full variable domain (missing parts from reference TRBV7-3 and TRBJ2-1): GAGVSQTPSNKVTEKGKYVELRCDPISGHTALYWYRQSLGQGPEFLIYFQGTGAADDSGLPNDRFFAVRPEGSVSTLKIQRTERGDSAVYLCASRPTSGGADEQFFGPGTRLTVL.

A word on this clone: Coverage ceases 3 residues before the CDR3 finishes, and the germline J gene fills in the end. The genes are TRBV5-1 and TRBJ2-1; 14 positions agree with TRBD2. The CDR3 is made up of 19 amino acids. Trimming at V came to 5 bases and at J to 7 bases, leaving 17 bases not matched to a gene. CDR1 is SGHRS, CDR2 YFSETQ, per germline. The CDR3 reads CASSFSPSGTSGGLNEQFF. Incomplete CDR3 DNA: TGCGCCAGCAGTTTCTCACCGTCCGGGACTAGCGGGGGATTAAATGAG.

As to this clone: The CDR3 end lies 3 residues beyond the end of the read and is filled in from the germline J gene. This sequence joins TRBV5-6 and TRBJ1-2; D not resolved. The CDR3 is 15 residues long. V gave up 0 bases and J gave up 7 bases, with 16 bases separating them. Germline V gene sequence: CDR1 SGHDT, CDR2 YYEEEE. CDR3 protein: CASSLADWATSGYTF. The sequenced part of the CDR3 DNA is TGTGCCAGCAGCTTGGCGGACTGGGCCACCAGTGGC.

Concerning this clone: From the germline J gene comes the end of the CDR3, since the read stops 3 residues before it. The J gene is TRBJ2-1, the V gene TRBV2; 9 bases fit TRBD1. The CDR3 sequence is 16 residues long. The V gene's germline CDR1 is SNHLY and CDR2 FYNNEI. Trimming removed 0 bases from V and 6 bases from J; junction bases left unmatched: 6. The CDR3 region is CASSEASRQGGNEQFF. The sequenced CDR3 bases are TGTGCCAGCAGTGAAGCGAGTAGACAGGGGGGCAATGAG. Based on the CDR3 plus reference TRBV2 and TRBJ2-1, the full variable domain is EPEVTQTPSHQVTQMGQEVILRCVPISNHLYFYWYRQILGQKVEFLVSFYNNEISEKSEIFDDQFSVERPDGSNFTLKIRSTKLEDSAMYFCASSEASRQGGNEQFFGPGTRLTVL.

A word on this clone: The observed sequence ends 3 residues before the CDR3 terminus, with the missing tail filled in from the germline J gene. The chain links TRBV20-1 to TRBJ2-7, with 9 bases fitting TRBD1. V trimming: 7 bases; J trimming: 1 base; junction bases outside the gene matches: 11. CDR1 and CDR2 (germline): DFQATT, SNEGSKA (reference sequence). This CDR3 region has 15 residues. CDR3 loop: CSVTTPGQGSYEQYF. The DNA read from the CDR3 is TGCAGTGTTACGACGCCGGGACAGGGTTCCTACGAG.

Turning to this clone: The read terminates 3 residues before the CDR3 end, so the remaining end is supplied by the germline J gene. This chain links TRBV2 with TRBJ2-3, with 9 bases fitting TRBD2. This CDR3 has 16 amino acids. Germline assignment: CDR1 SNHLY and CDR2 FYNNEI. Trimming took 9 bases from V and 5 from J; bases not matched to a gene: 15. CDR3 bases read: TGTGCCAGTAACCTTGCGGGGGGGCCTCCTGGAGATACG. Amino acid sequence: CASNLAGGPPGDT. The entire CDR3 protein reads CASNLAGGPPGDTQYF.

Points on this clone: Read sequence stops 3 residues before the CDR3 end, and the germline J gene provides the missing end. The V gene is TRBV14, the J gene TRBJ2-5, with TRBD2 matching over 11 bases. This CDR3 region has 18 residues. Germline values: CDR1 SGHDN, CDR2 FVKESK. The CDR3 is CASSQVNSGGAMTDTQYF. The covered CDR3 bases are TGTGCCAGCAGCCAAGTAAATAGCGGGGGGGCCATGACAGATACC. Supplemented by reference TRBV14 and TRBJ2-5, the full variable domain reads EAGVTQFPSHSVIEKGQTVTLRCDPISGHDNLYWYRRVMGKEIKFLLHFVKESKQDESGMPNNRFLAERTGGTYSTLKVQPAELEDSGVYFCASSQVNSGGAMTDTQYFGPGTRLLVL.